This TCR beta chain appears in the sequencing data of a study of blood T cells in healthy people across ages. Together with a sample-barcoded 5' primer, a J-beta primer mix was included in a second PCR lasting roughly 6 to 12 cycles. From the 5' RACE reads, TCRdb called clonotypes with MiXCR, one entry per CDR3 protein. The sample yields 780,000 or so distinct CDR3 sequences, around three fifths seen once. With regard to this clonotype: Mismatch with germline at one junction end may stem from a read error.

CDR1 is SGHTA and CDR2 is FQGNSA in the germline V gene. CDR3 length: 14 residues. The genes are TRBV7-2 and TRBJ2-3; TRBD1 is a possible D gene (5 bases). The sample consisted of blood. This receptor was identified in a man aged 40-50 years in good health. CDR3 bases: TGTGCCAGCAGAGCAGGGCTGGTGACAGATATGCAGTATTTT. The encoded protein is CASRAGLVTDMQYF.